The present entry profiles one TCR beta chain with its context. The target of this receptor is not known. Base quality data are lacking; no much larger clone is found one base away. This specimen comes from a study of graft-versus-host responses after intestinal transplantation (dated by TCRdb to about 2021). A note on the overall study: The transplants that recipients received were multivisceral, liver-intestinal, or isolated intestinal. Every recipient was given anti-thymocyte globulin induction, followed by 3 to 4 years of maintenance tacrolimus and steroids. After intestinal transplantation, graft-versus-host and host-versus-graft alloreactive T cell clones in the graft, circulation and bone marrow were tracked using bulk TCR-beta CDR3 sequencing. Alloreactive clones were identified by sequencing pre-transplant mixed lymphocyte reaction products and comparing these products with unstimulated pre-transplant donor and recipient T cells. The cohort enrolled approximately 24 intestinal transplant recipients including one retransplant, and a few patients lacking pretransplant specimens were excluded. Donor T cell macrochimerism was defined as a peak of at least 4% donor T cells among recipient peripheral blood mononuclear cells. Rather than being sequenced by the commercial service, samples from a few later patients were sequenced in-house on an Illumina MiSeq and processed with MiXCR.

The time point label of this sample denotes: cells obtained before transplantation from donor or recipient. CD3+CD4+ and CD3+CD8+ populations were FACS-sorted from unstimulated pre-transplant donor and recipient cells taken from spleen or lymph nodes. On the study overall, not on this receptor specifically: GvH clones were detected in recipient bone marrow, and some of these GvH clones were observed earlier in ileal mucosa or blood, consistent with an intestinal mucosal origin. The conclusions were limited by the relatively low number and heterogeneity of the intestinal transplant patients. Patients with donor T cell macrochimerism had high GvH to HvG T cell clonal ratios in their allografts. Early after transplant, peak levels of circulating GvH clones were found to be associated with declines in HvG clones.

The protocol used for the library was the immunoSEQ multiplex PCR assay. In most patients, genomic DNA was isolated using the Qiagen DNeasy Blood and Tissue Kit and sent frozen to Adaptive Biotechnologies for TCR sequencing. Adaptive Biotechnologies carried out high-throughput TCR-beta CDR3 sequencing of genomic DNA for most patients. As for the authors' bioinformatics: TCR sequencing data were retrieved from Adaptive's ImmunoSEQ software for 15 to 20 patients, whereas a few other patients were processed with MiXCR and VDJtools. CD4 versus CD8 sorting errors were corrected by removing sequences found in both subsets at a frequency ratio below 5:1. Because the origin of CDR3 nucleotide sequences shared between donor and recipient could not be assigned, those sequences were removed. To be classed as alloreactive, a clone needed at least 2-fold expansion over unstimulated cells and a minimum CFSE-low frequency of 0.002% (template counts) or 0.001% (read counts). Clones were considered mappable if detected in sequenced pre-transplant spleen, lymph node, or MLR CFSE-low populations of the donor or recipient. Cumulative frequency of alloreactive clones was calculated as a percentage of all sequences weighted by copy number. The source is immuneACCESS, and TCRdb retained only in-frame sequences with V and J called. Part of the clones is not carried over; for the studies checked, unresolved V genes explain less than half of this, and the remainder is unexplained. For V, J and clone size, that table is used; D and trimming come from the DNA. The sample records around 100,000 clones, over 75% of which are singletons. 0.85% to 1% of the sample comes from the top ten.

V is shortened by 6 bases, J by 5 bases, and the region joining them spans 20 bases. There are 16 amino acids in the CDR3, from cysteine to phenylalanine inclusive. Only the CDR3 part of the read is kept: 48 bases, read in frame from the first base. CDR1 and CDR2, per the germline V gene (reference sequence), are LNHDA and SQIVND. The material was unstimulated CD4+ T cells sorted from spleen or lymph node cells, obtained before transplant. The chain was built from TRBV19 and TRBJ1-5; the D gene is perhaps TRBD1, from 5 matching bases. This sequence originates from a human donor who was the organ donor for an intestinal transplant. This receptor has the CDR3 CASSSPMSGDYQPQHF. The sequence in DNA is TGTGCCAGTAGCAGTCCGATGAGCGGGGACTATCAGCCCCAGCATTTT.